This T cell receptor (beta chain) appears in the sequencing data of a study of blood T cell repertoires in COVID-19. As for the study in general: Samples taken during acute and convalescent COVID-19 were collected in the United States, Italy and Spain.

The authors' processing: The assay estimated nucleated cells by amplifying reference gene primers. Profiled with immunoSEQ multiplex PCR; TCRdb holds only in-frame clones, not every one. The DNA was the basis for D and trimming; V, J and clone size are from that table. Seen here are more than 250,000 clones, around nine tenths observed once, and the top ten hold 5.5% to 6%. In this sample, this clone turned up a few times. Participants came from 20 to 25 US areas, aged roughly 18 to 90 years. Either two negative PCRs, clearance, or symptom resolution qualified Cohort 3 donors as recovered. Sequencing was carried out using PBMCs or T cells enriched from blood (not recorded which). This TCR derives from a woman aged 25 to 39 who had recovered from COVID-19.

The CDR3 DNA follows: TGTGCCAGCAGCCCCACGGGGTTTCTTGGCTACACCTTC. As protein: CASSPTGFLGYTF. V gene TRBV5-4 combines with J gene TRBJ1-2, with D unclear. CDR3 length: 13 amino acids. Germline V gene lookup returns CDR1 SGHNT and CDR2 YYREEE (reference sequence). Trimming pared 4 bases from V and 7 bases from J, leaving 14 bases between.